This T cell receptor beta chain stems from a study of shared clonotypes between healthy human individuals. Study results and caveats: Sequencing depth was a factor that was expected to affect clonotype sharing among donors. Larger estimated richness was generally recorded for naive subsets relative to memory subsets.

Assay execution took place at the deep level. Assay: immunoSEQ multiplex PCR; the TCRdb copy retains only in-frame clones and omits some. The repertoire has about 610,000 clones, approximately 96% of them found once; the top ten carry 0.11%. This clone was detected once. Its antigen is still unknown. CD45RO negativity and positive selection for CCR7 defined naive CD8 cells, a population that excluded terminally differentiated effector memory CD45RA+ cells. The origin of this receptor is a woman aged 25 to 39 in good health. Sequenced: naive CD8+ T cells sorted from blood.

CDR3 sequence (DNA): TGTGCCAGTAGTCCCGGGACAGACCATATTCGCGGCTACACCTTC. Encoded protein: CASSPGTDHIRGYTF. The V call is TRBV19, the J call TRBJ1-2, with TRBD1 identical over 7 bases. Germline CDR1 reads LNHDA; CDR2 reads SQIVND (reference sequence). CDR3 length equals 15 residues. V lost 5 bases and J lost 8; bases outside the gene matches: 14.